These 17 T cell receptor beta chains originate from one sample sequenced in a study of PD-L1 blockade in urothelial cancer. Sequencing used immunoSEQ multiplex PCR; TCRdb keeps in-frame clones, though not all of them. The table shows 100,000 or so clones, with about nine tenths occurring only once. Sequences were derived from PBMCs, sampled around atezolizumab (anti-PD-L1) treatment. The receptors originated from a woman of 80 years or more with urothelial cancer.

This chain joins TRBV11-2 and TRBJ1-2; a weak D match, TRBD1 (6 bases). The germline CDR1 and CDR2 sequences are SGHAT and FQNNGV. This CDR3 comprises 13 residues. V gave up 0 bases and J gave up 4 bases, with 6 bases separating them. This CDR3 is CASSLEGGYGYTF. The DNA of the CDR3 is TGTGCCAGCAGCTTAGAAGGGGGCTATGGCTACACCTTC.

This chain links TRBV5-4 with TRBJ2-7; the D is unclear. There are 15 residues in the CDR3. The V end was cut by 2 bases, the J end by 0 bases, with 12 bases between. Per the germline V gene, CDR1 is SGHNT and CDR2 is YYREEE (reference sequence). CDR3 sequence: CASSLGRLSSYEQYF. The DNA for the CDR3 is TGTGCCAGCAGCTTAGGCAGGCTGAGCTCCTACGAGCAGTACTTC.

The genes are TRBV27 and TRBJ2-1; 13 bases are shared with TRBD2. The CDR3 is made up of 15 amino acids. The germline CDR1 and CDR2 sequences are MNHEY and SMNVEV (reference sequence). V gave up 6 bases and J gave up 9 bases; unmatched junction bases: 8. CDR3 coding DNA: TGTGCCAGCAGATTTACTAGCGGGAGGGCCGGTGAGCAGTTCTTC. Its translation: CASRFTSGRAGEQFF.

This rearrangement joins TRBV25-1 to TRBJ2-1; 7 bases are a match to TRBD2. Per the germline V gene, CDR1 is MGHDK and CDR2 is SYGVNS. This CDR3 region has 13 residues. The ends lost 9 bases at V and 8 bases at J; junction bases unmatched: 10. Here the CDR3 DNA reads TGTGCCAGTGGGGCGGGAGTGATTCATGAGCAGTTCTTC. Translated: CASGAGVIHEQFF. The full variable domain, with the rest looked up from reference TRBV25-1 and TRBJ2-1, is EADIYQTPRYLVIGTGKKITLECSQTMGHDKMYWYQQDPGMELHLIHYSYGVNSTEKGDLSSESTVSRIRTEHFPLTLESARPSHTSQYLCASGAGVIHEQFFGPGTRLTVL.

This clone appeared once. This sequence joins TRBV19 and TRBJ1-5; 7 bases agree with TRBD1. J lost 7 bases, V lost 10 bases, and 10 bases had no gene match. This CDR3 region has 13 residues. Germline V gene data show CDR1 as LNHDA and CDR2 as SQIVND (reference sequence). The CDR3 sequence is CATSDRSGQPQHF. In DNA, the CDR3 is TGTGCCACTTCGGACAGGTCGGGGCAGCCCCAGCATTTT.

The chain couples TRBV13 to TRBJ2-7; 10 bases fit TRBD2. Unmatched junction bases numbered 7, after V lost 5 bases and J lost 3 bases. Germline V lookup: CDR1 PRHDT, CDR2 FYEKMQ (reference sequence). The CDR3 is made up of 15 amino acids. CDR3 DNA: TGTGCCAGCAGCCCTCGGCTAGCGGGAGTCTACGAGCAGTACTTC. It translates to CASSPRLAGVYEQYF.

V usage is TRBV19 and J usage is TRBJ2-7, with D maybe TRBD1 (6 bases). CDR3 length equals 14 residues. From germline, CDR1 is LNHDA and CDR2 SQIVND (reference sequence). Trimming took off 5 bases at V and 2 bases at J, with 13 bases between the two ends. CDR3 in amino acids: CASSSDRFAYEQYF. CDR3 nucleotide sequence: TGTGCCAGTAGTTCCGACAGGTTTGCCTACGAGCAGTACTTC.

Written as DNA, the CDR3 is TGTGCCAGCAGCTTCGGACAGGGGGTCGAAAAACTGTTTTTT. This codes for CASSFGQGVEKLFF. J is TRBJ1-4 and V is TRBV11-2; 10 bases are shared with TRBD1. The CDR3 extends over 14 amino acids. J gave up 8 bases and V 3 bases, and 3 bases lay outside the gene matches. In germline, CDR1 is SGHAT, CDR2 FQNNGV. The full variable domain, its missing parts supplied by reference TRBV11-2 and TRBJ1-4, is EAGVAQSPRYKIIEKRQSVAFWCNPISGHATLYWYQQILGQGPKLLIQFQNNGVVDDSQLPKDRFSAERLKGVDSTLKIQPAKLEDSAVYLCASSFGQGVEKLFFGSGTQLSVL.

This chain connects TRBV6-6 to TRBJ1-3, with D possibly TRBD1 on 6 matching bases. Between the trimmed V and J ends, which lost 5 bases and 5 bases, there was a span of 16 bases. The CDR3 has 15 residues. Germline CDR1 reads MNHNY; CDR2 reads SVGAGI (reference sequence). Here the CDR3 reads CASSAPGQPRNTIYF. CDR3 nucleotide sequence: TGTGCCAGCAGTGCACCGGGACAACCCAGAAACACCATATATTTT.

In its sample, this clone was seen once. V gene TRBV9 combines with J gene TRBJ2-5; 7 bases align to TRBD2. The CDR3 sequence is 13 residues long. CDR1 is SGDLS and CDR2 is YYNGEE in the germline V gene. The junction had 4 bases not matched to a gene; V was cut back by 6 bases and J by 2 bases. For the CDR3, the DNA is TGTGCCAGCAACCCAGCGGGGCAAGAGACCCAGTACTTC. Translation gives CASNPAGQETQYF. Based on the CDR3 plus reference TRBV9 and TRBJ2-5, the full variable domain is DSGVTQTPKHLITATGQRVTLRCSPRSGDLSVYWYQQSLDQGLQFLIQYYNGEERAKGNILERFSAQQFPDLHSELNLSSLELGDSALYFCASNPAGQETQYFGPGTRLLVL.

This sequence joins TRBV5-1 and TRBJ1-1; D gene ambiguous. Trimming cost V 3 bases and J 0 bases, with 9 bases left between them. This CDR3 region has 14 residues. Germline V gene lookup returns CDR1 SGHRS and CDR2 YFSETQ. CDR3 DNA: TGCGCCAGCAGCTCCCGACGGGTGAACACTGAAGCTTTCTTT. This codes for CASSSRRVNTEAFF. Full variable domain (rest looked up from reference TRBV5-1 and TRBJ1-1): KAGVTQTPRYLIKTRGQQVTLSCSPISGHRSVSWYQQTPGQGLQFLFEYFSETQRNKGNFPGRFSGRQFSNSRSEMNVSTLELGDSALYLCASSSRRVNTEAFFGQGTRLTVV.

V is TRBV28 and J is TRBJ1-1, with D unclear. Per germline, CDR1 MDHEN and CDR2 SYDVKM. V lost 6 bases and J 4 bases, leaving 15 bases between the germline ends. The CDR3 consists of 14 residues. CDR3: CASSLGTVSTEAFF. DNA for the CDR3: TGTGCCAGCAGCCTCGGTACAGTGAGCACTGAAGCTTTCTTT.

The chain has TRBV6-1 and TRBJ1-4, with 8 bases that match TRBD1. Germline V lookup: CDR1 MNHNS, CDR2 SASEGT. The CDR3 has 17 amino acids. V lost 4 bases and J lost 8; bases outside the gene matches: 15. CDR3 region: CASSASGQVTLGEKLFF. In DNA, the CDR3 is TGTGCCAGCAGTGCCTCGGGACAGGTTACTCTTGGGGAAAAACTGTTTTTT.

The gene calls are TRBV7-8 and TRBJ1-4; perhaps TRBD1 as D (5 bases). V dropped 1 base and J dropped 10 bases, with 16 bases sitting between them. Germline CDR1 reads SGHVS; CDR2 reads FQNEAQ. The CDR3 consists of 15 residues. CDR3: CASSLVMGGGRKLFF. The CDR3 nucleotides read TGTGCCAGCAGCTTAGTCATGGGGGGAGGGAGAAAACTGTTTTTT.

The genes are TRBV19 and TRBJ1-2; a possible D gene is TRBD1 (6 bases). V was clipped by 9 bases and J by 6 bases, with 17 bases between them. CDR1 is LNHDA, CDR2 SQIVND, per germline (reference sequence). The CDR3 runs 13 residues. The CDR3 DNA is TGTGCCAGCTCCAGGGGATGGGAAGATGGCTACACCTTC. Its protein product is CASSRGWEDGYTF.

The rearrangement links TRBV5-4 to TRBJ2-3, with D possibly TRBD2 on 5 matching bases. CDR3 length equals 15 residues. Germline values: CDR1 SGHNT, CDR2 YYREEE (reference sequence). The germline V and J ends were trimmed by 3 bases and 0 bases, with 11 bases remaining between them. CDR3 amino acids: CASSSISESTDTQYF. For the CDR3, the DNA is TGTGCCAGCAGCTCCATTAGCGAGAGCACAGATACGCAGTATTTT.

The J gene is TRBJ1-4, the V gene TRBV4-1; D is ambiguous. Per the germline V gene, CDR1 is MGHRA and CDR2 is YSYEKL. The CDR3 has 13 residues. Trimming cost V 5 bases and J 8 bases, with 12 bases left between them. Here the CDR3 DNA reads TGCGCCAGCAGCAGGGAGTATGGGGAAAAACTGTTTTTT. Encoded protein: CASSREYGEKLFF.